Described below is a single T cell receptor (beta chain) sequence and its context. This clonotype was seen a handful of times. Its binding antigen is unknown. No base quality information exists; no much larger clone differs at one position. From the cysteine up to the phenylalanine, the CDR3 has a length of 15 residues. The sequence is cut down to CDR3 DNA, 45 bases in frame from base 1. The germline V gene (reference sequence) supplies CDR1 MNHEY and CDR2 SMNVEV. Systemically healthy Caucasian individuals from Russia, 39 in total and aged roughly 6 to 95 years, were included as donors. Ten milliliters of peripheral blood were drawn from each donor into EDTA-treated Vacutainer tubes. Ficoll-Paque density-gradient centrifugation was used to isolate PBMCs, with at least 6.5 million per sample. Total RNA, at least 6 micrograms per sample, was extracted from PBMCs with Trizol reagent. For every donor, an aliquot of PBMCs went through flow cytometry to measure the percentages of naive CD45RAhigh/CD27high T cells.

This record comes from a study of blood T cells in healthy people across ages (dated by TCRdb to between 2014 and 2017). Study-level background: In model experiments, template switching captured about one uniquely barcoded TCR beta cDNA molecule for every two T cells. Using deep sequencing normalized with unique cDNA molecular identifiers, the study measured how TCR beta repertoire diversity changes with age. Four age groups were formed from the donors: young (average roughly 15 years), middle-aged (approximately 39), aged (approximately 60) and long-lived (more than 75). To avoid experimental bias, donors of different ages were spread randomly across the sequencing lanes. For two donors (one aged 18 to 29 and one aged 80 or older), the study analyzed two additional independent replicas of 1 million unique cDNA reads from the same blood draw.

Paper-wide results and their limitations: The percentage of naive T cells measured by flow cytometry correlated strongly with observed TCR beta diversity. Donor CMV infection status was unknown, potentially confounding age-related changes in expanded clonotypes. Compared with the aged group, the long-lived group had more naive CD4+ T cells, fewer expanded clones and increased TCR diversity, suggesting age selection. Bulk unsorted PBMC profiling prevented conclusive comparison of naive and antigen-experienced compartments. As age increased, observed TCR beta diversity per million T cells dropped in a roughly linear way, and a significant reduction was already evident by age about 36. Total diversity estimates from one million sequenced T cells were considered lower bounds and underestimates.

Libraries were made using 5' RACE. Sequencing instrument: Illumina HiSeq 2500. A second PCR of about 6 to 12 cycles was run with a J-beta primer mix and a sample-barcoded 5' primer. A template-switch 5' adaptor carrying 12 random nucleotides introduced a unique molecular identifier onto each TCR beta cDNA molecule. Each sample yielded at least 2.5 million CDR3-containing paired-end reads. First-strand cDNA was synthesized from all RNA with the Mint cDNA synthesis kit, primed by a TRBC-specific oligonucleotide. Following uracil-DNA glycosylase treatment, all cDNA underwent a first 18-cycle PCR with the universal primers M1SS and BC2_uni_R. Per the source publication's procedure: Normalization of each sample was performed by random selection of 1 million high-quality reads, each carrying a distinct molecular identifier. Reads sharing molecular identifiers were discarded rather than binned into consensus sequences. MiTCR, run with a Q25 quality threshold and the strictest error-elimination algorithm, handled CDR3 identification, clonotype clustering and error correction. A nonparametric unseen species model with Euler transformation was used to estimate lower-bound total TCR beta diversity. Clones were called with MiXCR by TCRdb after fastp trimmed the public reads at Q25, and only in-frame beta chains were retained. Rows are unified per CDR3 protein, each entry keeping the most common DNA and genes. What appears here as the V and J calls and clone size reflects TCRdb's work, not the paper's. Counted in this sample were approximately 1,100,000 distinct CDR3 sequences; less than 50% of them appeared once. The top ten hold 18% of the sample.

The sample was blood. This receptor was obtained from a woman aged 60 to 75 in good health. Rearrangement joined TRBV27 to TRBJ2-7, and 10 bases in between align with TRBD1. The DNA matches TRBJ2-5 better at its end, which makes the J call doubtful. The CDR3 region reads CASSLSDRGEETQYF. The nucleotides are TGTGCCAGCAGTTTATCGGACAGGGGGGAAGAGACCCAGTACTTC.